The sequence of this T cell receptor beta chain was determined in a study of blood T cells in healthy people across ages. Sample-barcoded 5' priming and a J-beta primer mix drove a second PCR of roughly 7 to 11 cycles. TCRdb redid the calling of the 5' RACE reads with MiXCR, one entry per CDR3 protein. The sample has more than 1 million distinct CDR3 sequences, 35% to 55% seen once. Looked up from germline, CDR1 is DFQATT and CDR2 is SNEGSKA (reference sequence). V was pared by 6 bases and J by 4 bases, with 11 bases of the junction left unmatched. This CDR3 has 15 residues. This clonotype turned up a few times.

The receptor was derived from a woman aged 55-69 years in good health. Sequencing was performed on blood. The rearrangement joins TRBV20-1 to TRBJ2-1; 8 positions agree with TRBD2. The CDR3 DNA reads TGCAGTGCACCCTCGGCGCTAGCGGGTTACAATGAGCAGTTCTTC. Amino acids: CSAPSALAGYNEQFF.